This TCR beta chain appears in the sequencing data of a study of Graves' ophthalmopathy and Graves' hyperthyroidism (dated 2018 in TCRdb). Describing the broader study: Peripheral blood was collected before any treatment was given, at the time of initial diagnosis. To explore V-J signatures that separate ophthalmopathy from hyperthyroidism, a discovery set of about 96 patients was enrolled, consisting of 40 to 45 with ophthalmopathy and around 57 with stable hyperthyroidism. The roughly 94 discovery patients were randomly divided into training and test sets at a 7:3 ratio. An independent validation cohort was composed of fewer than 20 hyperthyroidism patients and some 16 patients who later progressed from hyperthyroidism to ophthalmopathy. To tell Graves' ophthalmopathy apart from Graves' hyperthyroidism, and to predict which patients would progress to ophthalmopathy, the study relied on TCR beta repertoire signatures. In more than five hyperthyroidism patients, the T-cell repertoires found in thyroid tissue were compared with those found in blood. After sampling, hyperthyroidism patients received methimazole starting at 30 mg daily, and ophthalmopathy patients received high-dose intravenous methylprednisolone. In total, around 140 blood samples were TCR-sequenced: around 42 ophthalmopathy, some 75 hyperthyroidism and approximately 17 hyperthyroidism-to-ophthalmopathy patients.

General study outcomes and caveats: In validation, the model predicted ophthalmopathy progression with about 71% sensitivity and 72.22% specificity; around twelve predicted patients were CT-confirmed with GO in a median of approximately six months. Sample size was not predetermined statistically, and investigators were not blinded to group allocation. Most expanded thyroid clonotypes with a frequency above 0.001 also appeared in blood, which suggests that blood repertoires may reflect the immune response in the thyroid. In cross-validation, the 13-signature model distinguished ophthalmopathy from stable hyperthyroidism with approximately 90% sensitivity and 81.08% specificity, while in the test set the corresponding values were about 79% and 69%.

Hyperthyroidism was defined as stable when no progression to ophthalmopathy occurred within 18 months of follow-up. Hyperthyroidism patients were newly diagnosed, with disease duration under 2 months, and aged 18 to 65 years. Patients with other autoimmune diseases, uncontrolled infections, pregnancy or lactation were excluded from the study. Clinical symptoms, serum thyroxine, TRAb, thyroid ultrasound and orbital computed tomography were used for diagnosis. Ficoll-Paque density gradient centrifugation was used to isolate PBMCs from about 10 ml of fresh peripheral blood. Total RNA was extracted using Trizol reagent, and RNA quality was checked on an Agilent 2100 Bioanalyzer. The CDR3 goes from the cysteine to the phenylalanine over 14 residues. The DNA shown is the 42-base CDR3, in frame from base 1. Per the germline V gene, SNHLY is the CDR1 and FYNNEI is the CDR2. A distance of 17 bases separates the germline ends of V and J, which lose 8 bases and 4 bases respectively.

Concerning this clonotype itself: Its antigen is currently not known. No base quality values were provided; no much bigger clone lies one nucleotide off.

TCR beta CDR3 regions were amplified from RNA transcripts for repertoire sequencing. The first round was an RT-PCR using HTBI primers with the Qiagen OneStep RT-PCR kit, and this first round was followed by a second-round multiplex PCR, then size selection and purification. Libraries were sequenced on an Illumina HiSeq2000 using paired-end 100 bp reads. Per the source publication's procedure: Reads were processed with SOAPnuke, discarding reads with adapters, uncalled bases, mean Phred below 15, or no exact constant-primer or identifier match. COPE v1.2.5 was used to merge the high-quality paired reads. Each unique nucleotide sequence was treated as a clonotype, and MiTCR v1.1 was used to align the clonotypes to the IMGT TRB V, D and J references. The analysis was limited to V-J combinations with a frequency above 0.0001, which together covered 99.2% of the repertoires. A TCR clonal expansion and chaos score per V-J combination was defined as the ratio of F50 clonal expansion to chaos observed in the TCRdist matrix. Welch's t-statistics and random forest were used to reduce features to some 13 V-J combinations, which were fed into a naive Bayes classifier. The Morisita-Horn index was used to measure how similar the thyroid and blood repertoires were. TCRdb redid the processing of the public reads, applying fastp at Q25 and MiXCR, and retained in-frame beta chains. Every entry covers one CDR3 protein and lists the most common genes and DNA from its rows. TCRdb's processing, not the authors' own work, is the source of the V and J calls. This sample is represented by 15,000 to 20,000 distinct CDR3 sequences; about 43% of them were singletons. The top ten clones comprise roughly 27% of the sample.

This clonotype originated in a woman aged 40 to 50 with stable Graves' hyperthyroidism. Donor details come from another sample of the same person, matched by shared clones. The rearrangement joined TRBV2 to TRBJ1-1, and possibly TRBD1, on 6 matching bases. The material sequenced was peripheral blood. The nucleotides are TGTGCCAGCTATTCCCGGACAGTCGGCACTGAAGCTTTCTTT. Its translation reads: CASYSRTVGTEAFF.